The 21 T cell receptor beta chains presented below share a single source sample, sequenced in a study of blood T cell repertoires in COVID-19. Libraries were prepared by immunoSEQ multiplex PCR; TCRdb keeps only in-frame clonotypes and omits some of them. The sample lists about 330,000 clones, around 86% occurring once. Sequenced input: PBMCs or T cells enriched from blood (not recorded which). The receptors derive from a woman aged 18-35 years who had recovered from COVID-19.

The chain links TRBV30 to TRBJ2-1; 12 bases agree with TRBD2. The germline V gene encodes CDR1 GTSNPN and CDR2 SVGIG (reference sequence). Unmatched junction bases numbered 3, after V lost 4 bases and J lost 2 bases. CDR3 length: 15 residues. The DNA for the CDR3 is TGTGCCTGGACTAGCGGGAGGGGTCCCTACAATGAGCAGTTCTTC. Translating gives CAWTSGRGPYNEQFF.

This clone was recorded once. The CDR3 region is CASSPPLGSSTDTQYF. CDR3 coding DNA: TGTGCCAGCTCACCACCCCTAGGATCTAGCACAGATACGCAGTATTTT. This rearrangement joins TRBV18 to TRBJ2-3; D not resolved. The CDR3 runs to 16 residues. V lost 0 bases, J lost 0 bases, and 10 bases lay in between. Germline V gives CDR1 KGHSH, CDR2 LQKENI.

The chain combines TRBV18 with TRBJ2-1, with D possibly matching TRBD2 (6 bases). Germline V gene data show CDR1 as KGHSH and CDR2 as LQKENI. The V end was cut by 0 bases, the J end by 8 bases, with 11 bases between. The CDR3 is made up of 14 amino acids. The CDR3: CASSPPGGRDEQFF. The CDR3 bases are TGTGCCAGCTCACCACCGGGGGGAAGGGATGAGCAGTTCTTC. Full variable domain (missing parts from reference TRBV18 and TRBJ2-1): NAGVMQNPRHLVRRRGQEARLRCSPMKGHSHVYWYRQLPEEGLKFMVYLQKENIIDESGMPKERFSAEFPKEGPSILRIQQVVRGDSAAYFCASSPPGGRDEQFFGPGTRLTVL.

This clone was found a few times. The CDR3 bases are TGTGCCAGCAGCCAGATTACAGGGAATGGCTACACCTTC. Its translation: CASSQITGNGYTF. V and J are TRBV14 and TRBJ1-2; D might be TRBD1 (6 bases). The CDR3 is 13 residues long. V was shortened by 3 bases and J by 6 bases, with 11 bases between the two germline ends. Germline assignment: CDR1 SGHDN and CDR2 FVKESK.

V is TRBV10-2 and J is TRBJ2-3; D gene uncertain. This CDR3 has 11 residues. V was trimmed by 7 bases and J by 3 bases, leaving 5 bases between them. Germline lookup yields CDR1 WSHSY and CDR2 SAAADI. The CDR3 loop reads CASTTTDTQYF. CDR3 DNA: TGCGCCAGCACGACAACAGATACGCAGTATTTT.

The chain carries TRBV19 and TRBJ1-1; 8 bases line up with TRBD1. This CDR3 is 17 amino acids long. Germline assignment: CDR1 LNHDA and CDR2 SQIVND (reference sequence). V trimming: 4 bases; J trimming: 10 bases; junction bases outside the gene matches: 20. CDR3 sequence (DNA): TGTGCCAGTAGTACCCTTCCCGGACAGGGAGGCACCCCTGGAGCTTTCTTT. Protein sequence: CASSTLPGQGGTPGAFF.

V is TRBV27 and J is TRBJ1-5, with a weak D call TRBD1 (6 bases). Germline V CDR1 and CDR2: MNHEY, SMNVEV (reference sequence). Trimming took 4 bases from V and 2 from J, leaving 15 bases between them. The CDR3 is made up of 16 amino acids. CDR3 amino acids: CASSSRGGTRNQPQHF. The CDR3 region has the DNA TGTGCCAGCAGTTCCCGCGGGGGGACACGCAATCAGCCCCAGCATTTT.

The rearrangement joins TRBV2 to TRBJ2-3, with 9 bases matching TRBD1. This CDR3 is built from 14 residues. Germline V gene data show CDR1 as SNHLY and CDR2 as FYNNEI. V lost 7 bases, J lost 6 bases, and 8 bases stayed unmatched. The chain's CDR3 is CASNDRGATDTQYF. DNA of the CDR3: TGTGCCAGCAACGACAGGGGGGCCACGGATACGCAGTATTTT.

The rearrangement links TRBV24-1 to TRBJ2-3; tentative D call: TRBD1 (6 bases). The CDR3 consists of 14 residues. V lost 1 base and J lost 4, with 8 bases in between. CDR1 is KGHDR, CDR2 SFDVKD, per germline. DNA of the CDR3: TGTGCCACCAGTGATTTCGAGGGGGCAGATACGCAGTATTTT. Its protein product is CATSDFEGADTQYF.

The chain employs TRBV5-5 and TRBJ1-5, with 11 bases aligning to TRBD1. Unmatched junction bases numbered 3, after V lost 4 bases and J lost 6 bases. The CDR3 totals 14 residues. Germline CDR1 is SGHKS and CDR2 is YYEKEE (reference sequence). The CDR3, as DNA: TGTGCCAGCAGCGTGGACAGGGGGCCTCAGCCCCAGCATTTT. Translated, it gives CASSVDRGPQPQHF.

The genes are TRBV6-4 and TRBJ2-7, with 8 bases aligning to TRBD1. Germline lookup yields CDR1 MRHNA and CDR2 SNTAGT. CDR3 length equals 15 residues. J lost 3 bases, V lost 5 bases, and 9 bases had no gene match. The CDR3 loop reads CASSLNPGQDYEQYF. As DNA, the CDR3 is TGTGCCAGCAGTCTAAACCCGGGACAGGACTACGAGCAGTACTTC.

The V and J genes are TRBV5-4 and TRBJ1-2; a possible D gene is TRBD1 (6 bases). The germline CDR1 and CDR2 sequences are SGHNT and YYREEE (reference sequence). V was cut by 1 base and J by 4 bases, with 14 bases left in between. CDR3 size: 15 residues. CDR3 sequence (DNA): TGTGCCAGCAGCTTGACAGGGATCCCCCTCTATGGCTACACCTTC. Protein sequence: CASSLTGIPLYGYTF.

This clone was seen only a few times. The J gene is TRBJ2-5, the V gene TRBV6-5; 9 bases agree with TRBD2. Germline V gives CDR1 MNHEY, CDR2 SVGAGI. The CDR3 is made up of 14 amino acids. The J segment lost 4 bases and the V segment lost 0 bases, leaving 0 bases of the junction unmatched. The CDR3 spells CASSYSTSGETQYF. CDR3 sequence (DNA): TGTGCCAGCAGTTACTCGACTAGCGGAGAGACCCAGTACTTC.

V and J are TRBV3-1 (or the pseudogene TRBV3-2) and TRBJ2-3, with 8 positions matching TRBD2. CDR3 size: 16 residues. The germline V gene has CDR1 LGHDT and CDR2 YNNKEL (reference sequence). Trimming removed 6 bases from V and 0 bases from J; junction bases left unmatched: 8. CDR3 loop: CASSFKLAESTDTQYF. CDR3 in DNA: TGTGCCAGCAGTTTCAAACTAGCGGAGAGCACAGATACGCAGTATTTT.

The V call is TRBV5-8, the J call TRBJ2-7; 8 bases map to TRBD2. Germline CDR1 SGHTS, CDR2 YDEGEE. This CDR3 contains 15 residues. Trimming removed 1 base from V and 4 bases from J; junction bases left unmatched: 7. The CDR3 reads CASSLLGVAGYEQYF. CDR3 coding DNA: TGTGCCAGCAGCTTGTTAGGGGTAGCGGGGTACGAGCAGTACTTC.

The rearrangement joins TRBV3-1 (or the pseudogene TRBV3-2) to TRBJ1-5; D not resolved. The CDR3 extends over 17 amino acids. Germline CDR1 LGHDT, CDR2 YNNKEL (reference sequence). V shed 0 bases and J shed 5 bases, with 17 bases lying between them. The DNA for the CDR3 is TGTGCCAGCAGCCAAGACGGCGGGAGTCGAGGCGATCAGCCCCAGCATTTT. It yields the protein CASSQDGGSRGDQPQHF.

CDR3 sequence: CASAGPTVPNSPLHF. The CDR3 DNA follows: TGTGCCAGTGCGGGACCGACAGTTCCTAATTCACCCCTCCACTTT. V usage is TRBV19 and J usage is TRBJ1-6; D might be TRBD1 (5 bases). The CDR3 totals 15 residues. Deletions cut 8 bases from V and 6 bases from J, with 17 bases between. CDR1 LNHDA and CDR2 SQIVND come from the germline V gene (reference sequence).

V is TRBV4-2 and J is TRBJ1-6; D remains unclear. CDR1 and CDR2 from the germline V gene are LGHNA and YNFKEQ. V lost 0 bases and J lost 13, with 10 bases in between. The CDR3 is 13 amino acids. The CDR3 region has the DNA TGTGCCAGCAGCCAAGACACACGCAACCCCCTCCACTTT. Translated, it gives CASSQDTRNPLHF.

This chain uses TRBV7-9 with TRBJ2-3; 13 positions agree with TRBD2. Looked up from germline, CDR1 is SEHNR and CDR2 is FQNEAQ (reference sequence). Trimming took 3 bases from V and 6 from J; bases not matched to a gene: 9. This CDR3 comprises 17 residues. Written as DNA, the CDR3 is TGTGCCAGCAGCTTTTGGACTAGCGGGAGTGGGGCTGATACGCAGTATTTT. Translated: CASSFWTSGSGADTQYF.

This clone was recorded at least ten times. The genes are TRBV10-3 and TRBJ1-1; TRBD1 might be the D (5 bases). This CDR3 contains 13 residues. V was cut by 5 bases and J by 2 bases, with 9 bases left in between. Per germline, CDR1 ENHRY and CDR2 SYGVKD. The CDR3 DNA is TGTGCCATCAGTTTAGGGGCAAACACTGAAGCTTTCTTT. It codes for CAISLGANTEAFF.

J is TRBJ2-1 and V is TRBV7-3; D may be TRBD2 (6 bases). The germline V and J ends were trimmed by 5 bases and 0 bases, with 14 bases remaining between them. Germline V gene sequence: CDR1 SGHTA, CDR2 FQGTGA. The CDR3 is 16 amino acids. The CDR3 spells CASSPLAGTSYNEQFF. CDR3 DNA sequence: TGTGCCAGCAGCCCTCTGGCGGGGACCTCCTACAATGAGCAGTTCTTC.